These 17 T cell receptor beta chains originate from one sample sequenced in a study of glioma-infiltrating T cells. Amplification of TCR alpha and beta CDR3 regions from RNA used iRepertoire nested multiplex PCR. TCRdb fed the multiplex PCR reads into MiXCR, producing one record per CDR3 protein. This table holds fewer than 500,000 distinct CDR3 sequences, around 38% found once. Sequencing was done on a sample of glioma tissue, nonneoplastic brain tissue, or PBMCs (not recorded which). All receptors derive from a human donor with low-grade glioma or glioblastoma, undergoing nonglioma brain surgery, or in good health (not recorded which).

The chain recombines TRBV7-6 with TRBJ2-1; 15 nucleotides agree with TRBD2. V shed 4 bases and J 7 bases; nucleotides not matched to a gene: 2. The germline V gene has CDR1 SGHVS and CDR2 FNYEAQ. This CDR3 is built from 15 residues. For the CDR3, the DNA is TGTGCCAGCAGCTGGACTAGCGGGGGGGCGAATGAGCAGTTCTTC. It specifies CASSWTSGGANEQFF.

This clonotype was observed a few times. This sequence joins TRBV2 and TRBJ2-7; possibly TRBD1 for D (6 bases). Germline assignment: CDR1 SNHLY and CDR2 FYNNEI. The CDR3 has 11 residues. Trimming took 6 bases from V and 7 from J, leaving 10 bases between them. CDR3 loop: CASSDRFEQYF. CDR3 DNA sequence: TGTGCCAGCAGCGACAGGTTTGAGCAGTACTTC.

The genes are TRBV28 and TRBJ2-4; D is ambiguous. Germline CDR1 is MDHEN and CDR2 is SYDVKM. The V gene lost 6 bases and the J gene lost 1 base, with 10 bases spanning the gap. The CDR3 has 14 amino acids. This CDR3 is CASRPGAAKNIQYF. CDR3 in DNA: TGTGCCAGCAGACCCGGCGCTGCCAAAAACATTCAGTACTTC. Full variable domain (remainder filled in from reference TRBV28 and TRBJ2-4): DVKVTQSSRYLVKRTGEKVFLECVQDMDHENMFWYRQDPGLGLRLIYFSYDVKMKEKGDIPEGYSVSREKKERFSLILESASTNQTSMYLCASRPGAAKNIQYFGAGTRLSVL.

The chain links TRBV7-6 to TRBJ2-3, with 11 bases aligning to TRBD2. From germline, CDR1 is SGHVS and CDR2 FNYEAQ. This CDR3 comprises 15 residues. V gave up 3 bases and J gave up 5 bases; unmatched junction bases: 4. CDR3 sequence reads: CASSFTSGRRDTQYF. CDR3 bases: TGTGCCAGCAGCTTCACTAGCGGGAGAAGAGATACGCAGTATTTT.

This clonotype was counted ten times or more. This chain uses TRBV6-1 with TRBJ2-3; D gene ambiguous. V lost 8 bases, J lost 0 bases, and 6 bases lay in between. Germline-derived CDR1 and CDR2 are MNHNS and SASEGT. CDR3 length equals 12 residues. CDR3 in DNA: TGTGCCAGCGGAGCTAGCACAGATACGCAGTATTTT. This translates into CASGASTDTQYF.

A remark on this clonotype: Compared with germline, one end of the junction differs, possibly owing to a read error. The J gene is TRBJ2-7, the V gene TRBV6-1, with 10 nucleotides matching TRBD2. The CDR3 consists of 15 residues. Germline-derived CDR1 and CDR2 are MNHNS and SASEGT. CDR3 region: CARSEGSGRVYEQYF. The CDR3 nucleotides are TGTGCCAGAAGTGAAGGCAGCGGGAGGGTGTACGAGCAGTACTTC.

This clonotype was seen ten or more times. This chain connects TRBV20-1 to TRBJ1-1; maybe TRBD1 (5 bases). This CDR3 has 14 amino acids. Germline values: CDR1 DFQATT, CDR2 SNEGSKA (reference sequence). V lost 5 bases to trimming and J lost 1 base, with 14 bases between them. DNA of the CDR3: TGCAGTGCTCTAAGGGACCGCGAGAACACTGAAGCTTTCTTT. Its protein product is CSALRDRENTEAFF.

This chain joins TRBV7-2 and TRBJ2-5, with D maybe TRBD1 (5 bases). Germline loops: CDR1 SGHTA, CDR2 FQGNSA. This CDR3 has 15 residues. The V end was cut by 2 bases, the J end by 5 bases, with 15 bases between. CDR3 loop: CASSLLAGPQETQYF. CDR3 DNA sequence: TGTGCCAGCAGCTTATTAGCAGGGCCTCAGGAGACCCAGTACTTC.

In the case of this clonotype: With a much larger clone just one base away, this may be a read error. The CDR3 region has the DNA TGTGCCACCGAAGGACAGGGTGCCGGCTTCACCTTC. This gives the protein CATEGQGAGFTF. The chain carries TRBV28 and TRBJ1-2; 8 bases match TRBD1. Germline CDR1 and CDR2: MDHEN and SYDVKM. CDR3 size: 12 residues.

This clonotype was counted once. This chain links TRBV14 with TRBJ1-5; D is unclear. This CDR3 spans 16 amino acids. Trimming shortened V by 0 bases and J by 3 bases, and 12 bases separated the two germline ends. Germline assignment: CDR1 SGHDN and CDR2 FVKESK. The CDR3 sequence: CASSQDLKDHNQPQHF. The CDR3 coding sequence is TGTGCCAGCAGCCAAGATTTGAAAGACCACAATCAGCCCCAGCATTTT.

CDR3 loop: CASSLGWTGELFF. The CDR3 DNA follows: TGTGCCAGCAGTTTAGGTTGGACCGGGGAGCTGTTTTTT. The V call is TRBV28, the J call TRBJ2-2; unclear D gene. The CDR3 consists of 13 residues. Germline values: CDR1 MDHEN, CDR2 SYDVKM. The V end lost 2 bases, the J end lost 5 bases, and 6 bases lay between the germline ends.

V usage is TRBV29-1 and J usage is TRBJ2-7; possibly TRBD2 for D (6 bases). Germline loops: CDR1 SQVTM, CDR2 ANQGSEA. V was shortened by 3 bases and J by 5 bases, with 8 bases between the two germline ends. The CDR3 has 11 amino acids. Written as DNA, the CDR3 is TGCAGCGTTGAGCGGGACCACGAGCAGTACTTC. It specifies CSVERDHEQYF.

This clonotype was detected only a few times. The chain joins TRBV20-1 to TRBJ1-6; D might be TRBD1 (6 bases). V lost 3 bases and J 10 bases, leaving 10 bases between the germline ends. Germline loops: CDR1 DFQATT, CDR2 SNEGSKA (reference sequence). This CDR3 contains 12 residues. The CDR3 nucleotides are TGCAGTGCTAGGGAGCAGGGGTCACCCCTCCACTTT. This codes for CSAREQGSPLHF.

This rearrangement joins TRBV3-1 to TRBJ2-7; D unresolved. V lost 1 base, J lost 2 bases, and 15 bases lay in between. Germline V gene sequence: CDR1 LGHDT, CDR2 YNNKEL (reference sequence). This CDR3 contains 16 residues. The CDR3 DNA sequence: TGTGCCAGCAGCCAAGTCGTAGGAAGTCACCCCTACGAGCAGTACTTC. The encoded protein is CASSQVVGSHPYEQYF.

A note on this clonotype: A much more abundant neighbour one base away suggests this may be a read error. The gene calls are TRBV6-5 and TRBJ2-3; TRBD2 is a possible D gene (6 bases). Germline assignment: CDR1 MNHEY and CDR2 SVGAGI. The CDR3 runs to 15 residues. CDR3 DNA: TGTGCCGGCAGTTACTTTAGCGGCAGCACAGATACGCAGTATTTT. Encoded protein: CAGSYFSGSTDTQYF.

This chain joins TRBV29-1 and TRBJ1-1; no firm D call. V gave up 5 bases and J gave up 2 bases, with 21 bases separating them. CDR3 length: 16 residues. Per the germline V gene, CDR1 is SQVTM and CDR2 is ANQGSEA. Here the CDR3 DNA reads TGCAGCGTTACTAACCCTACGGGCAGGCCAAACACTGAAGCTTTCTTT. It codes for CSVTNPTGRPNTEAFF.

The J gene is TRBJ1-1, the V gene TRBV20-1; TRBD1 is a possible D gene (6 bases). The germline gives CDR1 DFQATT, CDR2 SNEGSKA (reference sequence). This CDR3 has 14 amino acids. V was pared by 0 bases and J by 4 bases, with 12 bases between. For the CDR3, the DNA is TGCAGTGCTAGAGACAGGGGCGGAGGCACTGAAGCTTTCTTT. Residues: CSARDRGGGTEAFF.